Presented here are 11 T cell receptor beta chains from one specimen sequenced in a study of cytotoxic CD8 clonotypes in ibrutinib-treated CLL. Here immunoSEQ multiplex PCR was the method, and the copy in TCRdb shows in-frame clones only, minus some. The sample includes around 150,000 clones, 70% to 90% seen only once; the top ten take roughly 3%. This specimen consisted of PBMCs, obtained at disease progression, from a patient treated with ibrutinib. The source is a human donor with chronic lymphocytic leukemia.

The gene calls are TRBV28 and TRBJ2-7; 8 bases agree with TRBD1. The CDR3 has 15 residues. Germline V lookup: CDR1 MDHEN, CDR2 SYDVKM. V gave up 4 bases and J gave up 4 bases; unmatched junction bases: 9. The DNA for the CDR3 is TGTGCCAGCAGTTCAGCCGGGACAGGCCAATACGAGCAGTACTTC. It yields the protein CASSSAGTGQYEQYF.

The chain uses TRBV18 and TRBJ2-3, with 13 positions matching TRBD2. J was trimmed by 2 bases and V by 4 bases; bases with no gene match: 3. The length of the CDR3 is 16 residues. The germline V gene encodes CDR1 KGHSH and CDR2 LQKENI. This chain's CDR3 is CASSLGTSGTTDTQYF. The CDR3 DNA is TGTGCCAGCTCACTAGGGACTAGCGGGACCACAGATACGCAGTATTTT.

The gene calls are TRBV5-1 and TRBJ2-1; 9 bases align to TRBD1. The CDR3 is 16 amino acids. Germline CDR1 and CDR2: SGHRS and YFSETQ. V was pared by 4 bases and J by 4 bases, with 9 bases of the junction left unmatched. CDR3 residues: CASSHWTGDIYNEQFF. DNA of the CDR3: TGCGCCAGCAGCCATTGGACAGGGGATATTTACAATGAGCAGTTCTTC. The entire variable domain, with the rest obtained from reference TRBV5-1 and TRBJ2-1, is as follows: KAGVTQTPRYLIKTRGQQVTLSCSPISGHRSVSWYQQTPGQGLQFLFEYFSETQRNKGNFPGRFSGRQFSNSRSEMNVSTLELGDSALYLCASSHWTGDIYNEQFFGPGTRLTVL.

The CDR3: CASAGGLASSYEQYF. DNA of the CDR3: TGTGCCAGCGCCGGGGGACTAGCAAGCTCCTACGAGCAGTACTTC. The chain joins TRBV7-8 to TRBJ2-7; TRBD2 matches at 9 bases. The CDR3 consists of 15 residues. From germline, CDR1 is SGHVS and CDR2 FQNEAQ. The V gene end was trimmed by 8 bases and the J gene end by 0 bases; junction bases not matched to a gene: 8.

The rearrangement joins TRBV7-2 to TRBJ2-3, with D perhaps matching TRBD1 or TRBD2 (5 bases each). CDR1 SGHTA and CDR2 FQGNSA come from the germline V gene. The length of the CDR3 is 14 residues. Trimming pared 1 base from V and 5 bases from J, leaving 10 bases between. This CDR3 is CASSLDGGLDTQYF. The CDR3 DNA is TGTGCCAGCAGCTTAGATGGGGGTTTAGATACGCAGTATTTT.

V usage is TRBV7-7 and J usage is TRBJ2-5; the match to TRBD1 covers 7 bases. V shed 5 bases, J shed 5 bases, and the junction held 11 bases outside the gene matches. Germline CDR1 and CDR2: SSHAT and FNYEAQ (reference sequence). The CDR3 is 15 residues long. The CDR3 protein is CASSPADRAYETQYF. The CDR3, as DNA: TGTGCCAGCAGCCCCGCCGACAGGGCGTACGAGACCCAGTACTTC.

The chain has TRBV18 and TRBJ1-3; maybe TRBD1 (5 bases). CDR1 KGHSH and CDR2 LQKENI come from the germline V gene. CDR3 length: 17 amino acids. Trimming took off 5 bases at V and 1 base at J, with 18 bases between the two ends. The CDR3 coding sequence is TGTGCCAGCTCAAACCAGGGACCGAGAGGGTCTGGAAACACCATATATTTT. It specifies CASSNQGPRGSGNTIYF. The whole variable domain, remainder taken from reference TRBV18 and TRBJ1-3, is NAGVMQNPRHLVRRRGQEARLRCSPMKGHSHVYWYRQLPEEGLKFMVYLQKENIIDESGMPKERFSAEFPKEGPSILRIQQVVRGDSAAYFCASSNQGPRGSGNTIYFGEGSWLTVV.

The chain carries TRBV21-1 and TRBJ2-5; the table assigns TRBD1, which was not confirmed against the DNA. TRBV21-1 is a listed pseudogene. This CDR3 has 16 amino acids. CDR3 in amino acids: CASSFLDPDREETQYF. CDR3 nucleotides: TGTGCCAGCAGCTTTCTCGATCCGGACAGGGAAGAGACCCAGTACTTC.

The rearrangement links TRBV14 to TRBJ1-1, with D perhaps matching TRBD1 (6 bases). V dropped 3 bases and J dropped 6 bases, with 20 bases sitting between them. CDR1 is SGHDN and CDR2 is FVKESK in the germline V gene. The CDR3 covers 16 residues. The CDR3 loop is CASSQETRRGGAEAFF. As DNA, the CDR3 is TGTGCCAGCAGCCAGGAAACAAGAAGGGGGGGCGCTGAAGCTTTCTTT.

The CDR3 loop is CASKEREVYNEQFF. The CDR3 DNA reads TGTGCCAGCAAGGAGCGGGAGGTCTACAATGAGCAGTTCTTC. The chain carries TRBV2 and TRBJ2-1, with TRBD2 matching 9 bases. The germline V gene has CDR1 SNHLY and CDR2 FYNNEI. The CDR3 runs 14 residues. V was clipped by 7 bases and J by 3 bases; unmatched bases: 4.

This clone was observed once. The genes are TRBV7-9 and TRBJ1-2; 8 nucleotides line up with TRBD1. V was pared by 5 bases and J by 5 bases, with 10 bases of the junction left unmatched. This CDR3 spans 15 amino acids. In germline, CDR1 is SEHNR, CDR2 FQNEAQ (reference sequence). The chain's CDR3 is CASSPRTGKGYGYTF. The DNA for the CDR3 is TGTGCCAGCAGCCCCAGGACAGGGAAAGGGTATGGCTACACCTTC.